This TCR beta chain was profiled in a study of T cells in Graves' hyperthyroidism and ophthalmopathy. Study outcomes and limitations: In validation, the model predicted ophthalmopathy. These predictions came a median approximately 6.5 months before onset.

This clonotype was picked up many times. Its antigen is unidentified. What was amplified from RNA transcripts were TCR beta CDR3 regions. Researchers ran a first-round RT-PCR on the TCR CDR3 using the HTBI primer set. TCRdb ran MiXCR on the multiplex PCR reads and lists one entry per CDR3 protein. The sample lists about 260,000 distinct CDR3 sequences; under 30% were seen once. Sequenced input: blood. The TCR comes from a man aged 35 to 55 with Graves' hyperthyroidism that later progressed to Graves' ophthalmopathy.

The CDR3 sequence: CASSYLGTSSYEQYF. Here the CDR3 DNA reads TGCGCCAGCAGCTACCTAGGGACTAGCTCCTACGAGCAGTACTTC. The chain combines TRBV5-1 with TRBJ2-7; TRBD2 matches 8 bases. Germline-derived CDR1 and CDR2 are SGHRS and YFSETQ. The CDR3 is 15 amino acids. After removal of 3 bases from V and 0 bases from J, the junction contained 5 bases not matched to a gene.